Shown below are 32 T cell receptor beta chains from a single sample sequenced in a study of blood T cell repertoires in COVID-19. Assay used: immunoSEQ multiplex PCR; TCRdb lists only in-frame clones, some missing. The profile covers under 250,000 clones, with 82% appearing a single time and around 4.7% taken by the ten largest. Input material: peripheral blood. These receptors were collected from a woman in her seventies with acute or convalescent COVID-19.

The chain combines TRBV5-1 with TRBJ2-1; 14 nucleotides align to TRBD2. CDR1 and CDR2 from the germline V gene are SGHRS and YFSETQ. The CDR3 spans 16 residues. V was pared by 4 bases and J by 2 bases, with 2 bases of the junction left unmatched. The CDR3 region is CASSPTSGGAYNEQFF. Here the CDR3 DNA reads TGCGCCAGCAGCCCGACTAGCGGGGGGGCCTACAATGAGCAGTTCTTC.

This chain links TRBV6-2 or TRBV6-3 with TRBJ1-6, with D possibly TRBD1 on 5 matching bases. CDR3 size: 13 residues. Germline loops: CDR1 MNHEY, CDR2 SVGEGT. V lost 2 bases to trimming and J lost 14 bases, with 13 bases between them. The DNA of the CDR3 is TGTGCCAGCAGTTACGATGTGACCAGGGCCCTCCACTTT. It specifies CASSYDVTRALHF.

The CDR3 protein is CSAYDRESGYTF. CDR3 nucleotide sequence: TGCAGCGCCTATGACAGGGAAAGTGGCTACACCTTC. The chain has TRBV29-1 and TRBJ1-2, with TRBD1 matching over 7 bases. Germline lookup yields CDR1 SQVTM and CDR2 ANQGSEA. Germline trimming cut 7 bases from V and 7 bases from J; bases unmatched to any gene: 9. This CDR3 is built from 12 residues.

The chain recombines TRBV19 with TRBJ2-7, with 9 bases matching TRBD2. J was trimmed by 4 bases and V by 5 bases; bases with no gene match: 6. Germline assignment: CDR1 LNHDA and CDR2 SQIVND (reference sequence). The CDR3 spans 14 residues. Here the CDR3 reads CASSGLAGQYEQYF. Here the CDR3 DNA reads TGTGCCAGTAGTGGGCTAGCGGGGCAATACGAGCAGTACTTC.

This clone showed up just a few times. The chain joins TRBV6-6 to TRBJ2-5; D is perhaps TRBD2 (5 bases). The germline V and J ends were trimmed by 2 bases and 2 bases, with 12 bases remaining between them. The CDR3 is 15 amino acids. The germline V gene encodes CDR1 MNHNY and CDR2 SVGAGI (reference sequence). Here the CDR3 reads CASSYPGLGQETQYF. In DNA, the CDR3 is TGTGCCAGCAGTTACCCCGGACTGGGACAAGAGACCCAGTACTTC.

The chain has TRBV28 and TRBJ1-3, with D maybe TRBD1 (5 bases). The germline V gene encodes CDR1 MDHEN and CDR2 SYDVKM. The CDR3 has 14 residues. With 5 bases removed from V and 1 base from J, the gap between germline ends came to 9 bases. The chain's CDR3 is CASSPAGSGNTIYF. The CDR3, as DNA: TGTGCCAGCAGTCCAGCAGGGTCTGGAAACACCATATATTTT.

The chain links TRBV19 to TRBJ2-7; D might be TRBD1 (6 bases). Between the trimmed V and J ends, which lost 10 bases and 0 bases, there was a span of 16 bases. CDR1 and CDR2 (germline): LNHDA, SQIVND (reference sequence). The CDR3 sequence is 14 residues long. CDR3 loop: CANPTGRSSYEQYF. The DNA for the CDR3 is TGTGCCAACCCGACAGGCCGTAGCTCCTACGAGCAGTACTTC.

This clone was counted once. The gene calls are TRBV19 and TRBJ1-1, with D perhaps TRBD1 (5 bases). Germline loops: CDR1 LNHDA, CDR2 SQIVND (reference sequence). The CDR3 length is 14 residues. V shed 5 bases and J shed 5 bases, with 15 bases lying between them. CDR3 nucleotides: TGTGCCAGTAGTCTCCTTGGGGGAGGGACTGAAGCTTTCTTT. Protein: CASSLLGGGTEAFF.

This clone has just one count. The CDR3 sequence is CASSSRSGGNQPQHF. In nucleotides, the CDR3 is TGTGCCAGCAGCTCAAGGAGCGGAGGCAATCAGCCCCAGCATTTT. This chain joins TRBV5-8 and TRBJ1-5; D gene uncertain. This CDR3 contains 15 residues. V was trimmed by 3 bases and J by 2 bases, leaving 12 bases between them. Germline V gene lookup returns CDR1 SGHTS and CDR2 YDEGEE.

V is TRBV3-1 (or the pseudogene TRBV3-2) and J is TRBJ1-1, with D hard to call. The CDR3 consists of 17 residues. Trimming left V 3 bases short and J 5 bases short, with 22 bases between. CDR1 is LGHDT and CDR2 is YNNKEL in the germline V gene (reference sequence). The CDR3 region is CASSHPPWAAGRTEAFF. The CDR3 DNA follows: TGTGCCAGCAGCCATCCTCCTTGGGCCGCCGGGAGGACTGAAGCTTTCTTT.

The chain joins TRBV6-2 or TRBV6-3 to TRBJ1-3; TRBD1 aligns across 10 bases. Losses at the gene ends were 2 bases for V and 5 bases for J; bases not matched to a gene: 6. This CDR3 has 16 residues. CDR1 and CDR2 from the germline V gene are MNHEY and SVGEGT. The CDR3 DNA reads TGTGCCAGCAGTTACGTGGGACAGGGGAGGCGAAACACCATATATTTT. Translation: CASSYVGQGRRNTIYF.

CDR3: CATSDPSGADTQYF. Here the CDR3 DNA reads TGTGCCACCAGTGACCCTAGCGGGGCAGATACGCAGTATTTT. The gene calls are TRBV24-1 and TRBJ2-3; 9 nucleotides match TRBD2. Germline CDR1 is KGHDR and CDR2 is SFDVKD. The CDR3 loop spans 14 amino acids. The junction had 2 bases not matched to a gene; V was cut back by 4 bases and J by 4 bases.

This CDR3 is CASSQGLLETQYF. CDR3 in DNA: TGTGCCAGCAGCCAGGGACTATTAGAGACCCAGTACTTC. This chain connects TRBV7-9 to TRBJ2-5, with 7 bases fitting TRBD2. V was pared by 5 bases and J by 4 bases, with 4 bases of the junction left unmatched. The V gene's germline CDR1 is SEHNR and CDR2 FQNEAQ (reference sequence). CDR3 length equals 13 residues.

This clone was seen a single time. The chain combines TRBV7-9 with TRBJ1-1; D is ambiguous. The CDR3 has 15 amino acids. Germline V gene data show CDR1 as SEHNR and CDR2 as FQNEAQ (reference sequence). Trimming shortened V by 5 bases and J by 0 bases, and 13 bases separated the two germline ends. The chain's CDR3 is CASSPRGYMNTEAFF. CDR3 coding DNA: TGTGCCAGCAGCCCTAGAGGCTACATGAACACTGAAGCTTTCTTT.

The chain combines TRBV19 with TRBJ2-1; 8 bases fit TRBD1. The V segment lost 10 bases and the J segment 7 bases; nucleotides outside the gene matches: 12. Germline loops: CDR1 LNHDA, CDR2 SQIVND (reference sequence). This CDR3 is built from 14 residues. The CDR3 DNA is TGTGCCACCCTCGACAGGGGTGTGGTAAATGAGCAGTTCTTC. It yields the protein CATLDRGVVNEQFF.

The chain combines TRBV19 with TRBJ1-5; maybe TRBD1 (5 bases). V lost 5 bases, J lost 7 bases, and 12 bases lay in between. CDR3 length equals 13 residues. CDR1 and CDR2 from the germline V gene are LNHDA and SQIVND (reference sequence). The CDR3 here is CASSDQGPQPQHF. The DNA for the CDR3 is TGTGCCAGTAGTGACCAGGGTCCCCAGCCCCAGCATTTT.

This clone was seen a single time. The CDR3 DNA follows: TGTGCCAGCAGCCTCGGGACTCAAGAGACCCAGTACTTC. Its translation: CASSLGTQETQYF. The rearrangement joins TRBV3-1 (or the pseudogene TRBV3-2) to TRBJ2-5; tentatively, D is TRBD2 (6 bases). This CDR3 region has 13 residues. CDR1 is LGHDT, CDR2 YNNKEL, per germline (reference sequence). V lost 4 bases to trimming and J lost 2 bases, with 8 bases between them.

The V and J genes are TRBV6-5 and TRBJ1-2; D might be TRBD1 (6 bases). Trimming removed 4 bases from V and 5 bases from J, with 14 bases in between. Germline CDR1 MNHEY, CDR2 SVGAGI. This CDR3 is 14 amino acids long. The CDR3 DNA reads as TGTGCCAGCAGTTCATATACAGGGCTATATGGCTACACCTTC. Translating gives CASSSYTGLYGYTF.

The CDR3 reads CSASHSNQPQHF. CDR3 coding DNA: TGCAGTGCCAGTCATAGCAATCAGCCCCAGCATTTT. The chain links TRBV20-1 to TRBJ1-5; D gene uncertain. The germline V gene has CDR1 DFQATT and CDR2 SNEGSKA (reference sequence). Trimming pared 6 bases from V and 0 bases from J, leaving 6 bases between. CDR3 length equals 12 residues.

The chain uses TRBV5-4 and TRBJ1-1, with no clear D. CDR3 size: 14 residues. Trimming pared 2 bases from V and 3 bases from J, leaving 11 bases between. CDR1 and CDR2 from the germline V gene are SGHNT and YYREEE (reference sequence). CDR3: CASSFSRGDTEAFF. CDR3 DNA: TGTGCCAGCAGCTTTTCGCGAGGCGACACTGAAGCTTTCTTT. Looking up the rest from reference TRBV5-4 and TRBJ1-1 gives the full variable domain: ETGVTQSPTHLIKTRGQQVTLRCSSQSGHNTVSWYQQALGQGPQFIFQYYREEENGRGNFPPRFSGLQFPNYSSELNVNALELDDSALYLCASSFSRGDTEAFFGQGTRLTVV.

The rearrangement joins TRBV30 to TRBJ1-3; 7 positions match TRBD1. The germline CDR1 and CDR2 sequences are GTSNPN and SVGIG (reference sequence). The V and J ends lost 5 bases and 4 bases, in that order; junction bases with no gene match: 5. The CDR3 extends over 13 amino acids. The CDR3 sequence: CAWAGTAGNTIYF. The CDR3, as DNA: TGTGCCTGGGCCGGGACAGCCGGAAACACCATATATTTT.

This clone was seen a few times. The V call is TRBV18, the J call TRBJ2-2; no firm D call. Trimming pared 3 bases from V and 3 bases from J, leaving 2 bases between. Germline-derived CDR1 and CDR2 are KGHSH and LQKENI. The CDR3 loop spans 12 amino acids. The DNA for the CDR3 is TGTGCCAGCTCACCCGACACCGGGGAGCTGTTTTTT. It yields the protein CASSPDTGELFF.

The chain links TRBV7-9 to TRBJ1-2; D perhaps matches TRBD1 (5 bases). V lost 6 bases to trimming and J lost 4 bases, with 12 bases between them. Germline-derived CDR1 and CDR2 are SEHNR and FQNEAQ (reference sequence). CDR3 length: 13 amino acids. The CDR3 loop reads CASSKDSPYGYTF. Here the CDR3 DNA reads TGTGCCAGCAGTAAAGACAGCCCCTATGGCTACACCTTC.

This clone appeared once. The V and J genes are TRBV29-1 and TRBJ1-5, with unresolved D. Trimming removed 4 bases from V and 5 bases from J, with 9 bases in between. Germline CDR1 reads SQVTM; CDR2 reads ANQGSEA. The CDR3 has 12 residues. The CDR3 protein is CSVVAGDQPQHF. In DNA form, the CDR3 reads TGCAGCGTTGTGGCCGGGGATCAGCCCCAGCATTTT. Full variable domain (outside the CDR3, taken from reference TRBV29-1 and TRBJ1-5): SAVISQKPSRDICQRGTSLTIQCQVDSQVTMMFWYRQQPGQSLTLIATANQGSEATYESGFVIDKFPISRPNLTFSTLTVSNMSPEDSSIYLCSVVAGDQPQHFGDGTRLSIL.

The rearrangement uses TRBV6-6 and TRBJ1-4, with TRBD1 identical over 11 bases. This CDR3 spans 14 amino acids. Germline CDR1 is MNHNY and CDR2 is SVGAGI (reference sequence). Trimming cost V 2 bases and J 7 bases; bases outside gene matches: 0. Here the CDR3 reads CASSYGTGGEKLFF. Written as DNA, the CDR3 is TGTGCCAGCAGTTACGGGACAGGGGGTGAAAAACTGTTTTTT.

Notes on this clone: This CDR3 is also generated by other DNA sequences in the sample. V usage is TRBV12-3 or TRBV12-4 and J usage is TRBJ1-5; D may be TRBD1 (6 bases). The CDR3 runs 13 residues. Trimming stripped 5 bases from V and 7 bases from J, with 12 bases between. The CDR3 nucleotides are TGTGCCAGCAGTCTAGGGGGGCGGCAGCCCCAGCATTTT. It encodes CASSLGGRQPQHF.

The V call is TRBV6-5, the J call TRBJ1-2, with 8 nucleotides matching TRBD1. The J segment lost 2 bases and the V segment lost 1 base, leaving 6 bases of the junction unmatched. The germline CDR1 and CDR2 sequences are MNHEY and SVGAGI. CDR3 length: 16 amino acids. In nucleotides, the CDR3 is TGTGCCAGCAGTTACTACTCAGGGGGCCTAAACTATGGCTACACCTTC. It translates to CASSYYSGGLNYGYTF.

Concerning this clone itself: Other DNA variants within this sample encode the same CDR3. The rearrangement links TRBV18 to TRBJ1-5, with TRBD1 matching over 7 bases. CDR1 is KGHSH, CDR2 LQKENI, per germline. CDR3 length: 13 residues. V was clipped by 3 bases and J by 7 bases; unmatched bases: 3. The CDR3 loop is CASSPTGNQPQHF. For the CDR3, the DNA is TGTGCCAGCTCACCGACAGGGAACCAGCCCCAGCATTTT.

This clone turned up a few times. The junction departs from germline at one end; a sequencing error may be responsible. This chain joins TRBV18 and TRBJ1-4, with D possibly matching TRBD1 (5 bases). The length of the CDR3 is 15 residues. CDR1 and CDR2 from the germline V gene are KGHSH and LQKENI. In DNA, the CDR3 is TGTGCCAGCTCACTCGAATACCCGCCCAGGGCTCCCTACTATTTT. This translates into CASSLEYPPRAPYYF.

The V call is TRBV15, the J call TRBJ1-2, with a possible D match to TRBD1 (6 bases). Per the germline V gene, CDR1 is LNHNV and CDR2 is YYDKDF (reference sequence). This CDR3 is 13 amino acids long. V was clipped by 5 bases and J by 7 bases, with 14 bases between them. This CDR3 is CATSDRTVGGYTF. The CDR3 region has the DNA TGTGCCACCAGCGATCGGACAGTGGGTGGCTACACCTTC.

The chain combines TRBV19 with TRBJ1-5; 8 bases match TRBD1. Germline CDR1 and CDR2: LNHDA and SQIVND (reference sequence). The CDR3 is 15 residues long. After removal of 6 bases from V and 7 bases from J, the junction contained 11 bases not matched to a gene. DNA of the CDR3: TGTGCCAGTAGGGGCGGGGTCAGGGGGCTGCAGCCCCAGCATTTT. Translating it yields CASRGGVRGLQPQHF.

The CDR3 sequence is CASSPDILNTEAFF. The CDR3 DNA sequence: TGTGCCAGCTCACCGGACATCCTGAACACTGAAGCTTTCTTT. The chain recombines TRBV18 with TRBJ1-1; TRBD1 is a possible D gene (5 bases). The CDR3 contains 14 residues. V was pared by 3 bases and J by 0 bases, with 8 bases between. CDR1 and CDR2 from the germline V gene are KGHSH and LQKENI.